The entry below describes one T cell receptor beta chain. The sample comes from a study of T cell changes during pregnancy in multiple sclerosis. Germline lookup yields CDR1 SGHTA and CDR2 FQGNSA. The CDR3 has 15 residues. V was trimmed by 4 bases and J by 2 bases, leaving 13 bases between them. Generated by immunoSEQ multiplex PCR, the TCRdb table keeps only in-frame clones and is missing some. The sample has about 44,000 clones, approximately 90% seen once. The TCR was taken from a female donor with multiple sclerosis, enrolled in a pregnancy study. The gene calls are TRBV7-2 and TRBJ2-3; no clear D gene. The sample in question was CD4+ T cells from peripheral blood mononuclear cells, obtained after pregnancy. CDR3 in amino acids: CASSSARRNTDTQYF. CDR3 coding DNA: TGTGCCAGCAGCTCCGCCCGGCGGAACACAGATACGCAGTATTTT.